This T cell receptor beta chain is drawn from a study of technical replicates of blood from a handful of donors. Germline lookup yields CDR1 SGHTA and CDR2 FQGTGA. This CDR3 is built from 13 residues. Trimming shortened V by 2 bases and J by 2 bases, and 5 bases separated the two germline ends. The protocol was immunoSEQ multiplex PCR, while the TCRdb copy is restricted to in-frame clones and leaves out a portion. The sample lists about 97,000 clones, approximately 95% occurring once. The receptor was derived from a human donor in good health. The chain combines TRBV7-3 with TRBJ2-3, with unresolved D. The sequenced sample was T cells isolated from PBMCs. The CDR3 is CASSLFHTDTQYF. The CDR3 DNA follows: TGTGCCAGCAGCTTATTTCACACAGATACGCAGTATTTT.